This T cell receptor beta chain was captured by sequencing in a study of cytomegalovirus exposure and HLA in healthy donors. Study summary: Of all 400 or so donors who were genotyped, 80% to 85% belonged to the Caucasian-associated ancestry cluster.

In the PCR, 60 Vbeta and 13 Jbeta primers were used. Assay used: immunoSEQ multiplex PCR; TCRdb lists only in-frame clones, some missing. The sample holds 150,000 to 200,000 clones, approximately 72% seen once. Whole-study results and caveats: An assumption of roughly uniform sequencing depth across donors underlay the presence/absence analyses. Links to common viral pathogens appeared, in a later analysis, for several of the most significant clusters.

This clone appeared a few times. The antigen is undetermined. The CDR3 loop spans 14 amino acids. The germline V gene has CDR1 LNHDA and CDR2 SQIVND (reference sequence). Trimming took 0 bases from V and 11 from J, leaving 16 bases between them. Input material: PBMCs. The chain carries TRBV19 and TRBJ1-1; D is unresolved. The TCR was taken from a human donor in good health. The CDR3 protein is CASSIDRLAARAFF. The CDR3 coding sequence is TGTGCCAGTAGTATAGATCGTCTAGCGGCGAGGGCTTTCTTT.